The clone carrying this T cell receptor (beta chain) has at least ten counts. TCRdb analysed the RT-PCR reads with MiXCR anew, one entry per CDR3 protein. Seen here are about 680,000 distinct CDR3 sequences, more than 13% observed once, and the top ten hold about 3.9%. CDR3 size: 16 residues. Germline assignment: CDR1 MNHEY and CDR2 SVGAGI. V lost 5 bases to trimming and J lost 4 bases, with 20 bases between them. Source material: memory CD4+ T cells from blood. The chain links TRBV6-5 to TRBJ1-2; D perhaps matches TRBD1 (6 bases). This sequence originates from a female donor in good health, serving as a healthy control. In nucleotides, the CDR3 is TGTGCCAGCAGTATGTACAGGGTCTTGTATGGCTATGGCTACACCTTC. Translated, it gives CASSMYRVLYGYGYTF.